This TCR beta chain was captured in a study of metastatic and nonmetastatic thyroid tumors. Study in general: Samples came from malignant and benign thyroid patients, and repertoires were compared across blood and tumor or nodule tissue.

The entire patient cohort was treatment-naive prior to thyroid surgery. Per the study methods: Between-group CDR3 differences, defined by clinicopathological status, yielded a distant-metastasis classifier for papillary thyroid cancer. TCRdb reanalyzed the PCR reads with MiXCR. The V and J calls and clone size are TCRdb's, not the authors'. The sample holds around 70,000 clones, roughly a sixth seen once. Study-level findings and limits: Benign nodules were reported to have significantly lower TCR beta diversity than malignant thyroid tumors, in blood and tumor.

The CDR3 totals 12 residues. From germline, CDR1 is MDHEN and CDR2 SYDVKM. V was trimmed by 5 bases and J by 3 bases, leaving 7 bases between them. This clone was seen a few times. The target antigen is unknown. Source material: blood. This receptor was identified in a female donor with papillary thyroid cancer or a benign thyroid nodule (not recorded which). Some clones in this sample may be carry-over from other donors' samples. The V call is TRBV28, the J call TRBJ1-2; D is ambiguous. The CDR3 spells CASSPPDYGYTF. The CDR3 bases are TGTGCCAGCAGTCCCCCAGACTATGGCTACACCTTC.